This T cell receptor beta chain was observed in a study of T cell responses to AZD1222 COVID-19 vaccine. This CDR3 region has 14 residues. Sequenced by immunoSEQ multiplex PCR; TCRdb stores in-frame clones only, minus some. The sample lists about 150,000 clones, less than 90% occurring once. The chain combines TRBV21-1 with TRBJ2-1; the table gives TRBD1 as D, unverified against the DNA. TRBV21-1 is a pseudogene. The clonotype comes from an adult in good health. The input for sequencing was peripheral blood, taken on day 0 of AZD1222 vaccination. CDR3 nucleotides: TGTGCCAGCAGCAATTGGGACAGCTACAATGAGCAGTTCTTC. Its protein is CASSNWDSYNEQFF.